This TCR delta chain was profiled in a study of γδ T cells in repeated Plasmodium falciparum infection. TCRdb re-called the multiplex PCR reads via CATT. Here the sample spans about 50,000 delta-chain clones, approximately 1.8% being singletons. This clone was counted a few times. This DNA translates differently at residue 16 from the TCRdb protein, which is that of a much larger clone; a read error is likely, and the protein shown is the DNA's own translation. Germline-derived CDR1 and CDR2 are GEAIGNYY and EKD. The length of the CDR3 is 17 residues. Flow sorting of PBMC yielded separate Vgamma9/Vdelta2+ and Vdelta2-negative gammadelta T cell populations for bulk repertoire analysis.

The V gene reported is TRDV2; the J gene is uncalled. Sequencing used gamma-delta T cells from blood. The source of this sequence is a pool of human donors (malaria-infected and uninfected, not separated). The CDR3 is CACSLSGFTGGADKLTF. DNA of the CDR3: TGTGCCTGTTCCTTGTCTGGCTTCACCGGCGGGGCCGATAAACTCACCTTT.